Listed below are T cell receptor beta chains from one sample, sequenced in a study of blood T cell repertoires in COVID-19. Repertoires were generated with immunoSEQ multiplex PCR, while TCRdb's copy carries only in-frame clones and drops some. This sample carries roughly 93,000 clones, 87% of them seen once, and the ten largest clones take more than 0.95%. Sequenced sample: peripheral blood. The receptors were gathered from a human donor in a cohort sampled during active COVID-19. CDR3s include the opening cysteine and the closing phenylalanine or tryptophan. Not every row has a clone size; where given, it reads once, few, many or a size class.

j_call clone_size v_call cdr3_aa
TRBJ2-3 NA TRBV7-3 CASGGDTDTQYF
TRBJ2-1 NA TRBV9 CASSVPYSGLQSSGNEQFF
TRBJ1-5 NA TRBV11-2 CASSLGGTGNQPQHF
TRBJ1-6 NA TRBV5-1 CASRSDNSPLHF
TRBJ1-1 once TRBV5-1 CASSVTGTGDTEAFF
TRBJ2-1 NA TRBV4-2 CASKDSGRGGQFF
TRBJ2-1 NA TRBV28 CASSLYPSDEQFF
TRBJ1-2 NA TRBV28 CASSTRGTYGYTF
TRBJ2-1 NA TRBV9 CASSVVTGGYNEQFF
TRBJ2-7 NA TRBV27 CASSWAGGSYEQYF
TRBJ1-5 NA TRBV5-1 CASSLTGDHSNQPQHF
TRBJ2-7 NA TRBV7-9 CASSLEGTSVTYEQYF
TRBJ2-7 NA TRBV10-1 CASSDGTTAYEQYF
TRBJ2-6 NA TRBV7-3 CASSRDRARNSGANVLTF
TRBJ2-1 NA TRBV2 CASSWGEGLYNEQFF
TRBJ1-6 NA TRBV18 CASSPMGDRTYNSPLHF
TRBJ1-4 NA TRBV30 CAWSVNTGSNEKLFF
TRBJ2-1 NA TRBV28 CASSSPGLAGGGEQFF
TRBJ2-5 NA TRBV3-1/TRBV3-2 CASSPSGSSETQYF